The sequence of this T cell receptor beta chain was determined in a study of blood T cell repertoires in COVID-19. Across the study: The United States, Italy and Spain provided the acute and convalescent COVID-19 samples. PBMCs, B-cell-depleted T cells, or T cells were the source of the cDNA or gDNA that made up the material.

The CDR3 is 16 residues long. Germline V gene data show CDR1 as SGHTA and CDR2 as FQGNSA. The V end was cut by 3 bases, the J end by 5 bases, with 18 bases between. Original data processing: How many nucleated cells were present was estimated from reference gene primer amplification. Profiling relied on immunoSEQ multiplex PCR, and the TCRdb table lists in-frame clones only, not all of them. The V and J calls and clone size are taken from that table; D and trimming were inferred from the DNA. The table shows about 86,000 clones, with around 89% occurring only once. The chain couples TRBV7-2 to TRBJ2-3, with a weak D call TRBD2 (5 bases). Sample: PBMCs or T cells enriched from blood (not recorded which). The TCR originated in a woman between 45 and 65 years old with acute COVID-19. This CDR3 reads CASSLVSDSSIDTQYF. CDR3 sequence (DNA): TGTGCCAGCAGCTTGGTATCGGACTCTTCGATAGATACGCAGTATTTT.